The clone carrying this T cell receptor (beta chain) was observed at least ten times. Its antigen is not identified. The DNA ends 3 residues before the CDR3 does, and the rest of the CDR3 is filled in from the germline J gene. Profiled with immunoSEQ multiplex PCR; TCRdb holds only in-frame clones, not every one. Singletons are absent from the sample, which has 11,000 to 15,000 clones. The sample belongs to a study of T cell clonality in common variable immunodeficiency. Study-wide points: Fewer deletions and N-nucleotide insertions were reportedly seen in common variable immunodeficiency TCR beta sequences.

Germline values: CDR1 LNHDA, CDR2 SQIVND (reference sequence). The V end lost 5 bases, the J end lost 2 bases, and 12 bases lay between the germline ends. This CDR3 comprises 14 residues. The clonotype originates from a human donor with common variable immunodeficiency. What was sequenced was peripheral blood mononuclear cells. The chain joins TRBV19 to TRBJ1-1; D not resolved. CDR3 loop: CASSLSGVNTEAFF. CDR3 DNA (partial): TGTGCCAGTAGTCTATCCGGGGTCAACACTGAA.